The present T cell receptor (beta chain) was sequenced within a study of T cell changes during pregnancy in multiple sclerosis. Method: immunoSEQ multiplex PCR; TCRdb's copy keeps in-frame clones and lacks some. The table shows approximately 100,000 clones, with approximately 94% occurring only once. CDR3 length: 14 amino acids. Per the germline V gene, CDR1 is SNHLY and CDR2 is FYNNEI. Germline trimming cut 7 bases from V and 1 base from J; bases unmatched to any gene: 5. This TCR derives from a female donor with multiple sclerosis, enrolled in a pregnancy study. The sequenced sample was peripheral blood, obtained in the third trimester of pregnancy. This chain joins TRBV2 and TRBJ2-7, with 9 nucleotides matching TRBD1. As DNA, the CDR3 is TGTGCCAGCATGTACGGGACAGGGTCCTACGAGCAGTACTTC. Translating it yields CASMYGTGSYEQYF.